This paragraph covers one T cell receptor beta chain sequence. This sample was included in a study of blood T cell repertoires in COVID-19. Sequencing used immunoSEQ multiplex PCR; TCRdb keeps in-frame clones, though not all of them. The sample carries about 250,000 clones, roughly 80% recorded once. The germline gives CDR1 MNHEY, CDR2 SMNVEV (reference sequence). V was pared by 6 bases and J by 3 bases, with 2 bases of the junction left unmatched. The length of the CDR3 is 15 residues. This clonotype was sampled from an older man with acute or convalescent COVID-19. Sequenced input: peripheral blood. The J gene is TRBJ2-1, the V gene TRBV27; 13 bases map to TRBD2. The CDR3 reads CASRLAGGNYNEQFF. DNA of the CDR3: TGTGCCAGCAGACTAGCGGGAGGGAACTACAATGAGCAGTTCTTC.